Below, 17 T cell receptor beta chains from the same sample are listed, as sequenced in a study of siplizumab effects on memory and regulatory T cells. TCRdb's copy holds only in-frame clones and misses some; the assay was immunoSEQ multiplex PCR. Of around 65,000 clones in the sample, around 80% were seen once. The sequenced sample was memory CD4+ T cells sorted from blood. The receptors were sampled from a human donor in good health.

The rearrangement links TRBV12-5 to TRBJ1-5; 8 positions match TRBD1. Losses at the gene ends were 5 bases for V and 4 bases for J; bases not matched to a gene: 22. CDR1 LGHNT and CDR2 FRNRAP come from the germline V gene. The length of the CDR3 is 20 residues. The CDR3 sequence is CASGPAISGQGGIGNQPQHF. The CDR3 DNA follows: TGTGCTAGTGGTCCAGCAATCTCAGGACAGGGAGGTATTGGGAATCAGCCCCAGCATTTT.

The chain joins TRBV6-5 to TRBJ1-5, with D hard to call. CDR3 length: 12 amino acids. The germline V gene encodes CDR1 MNHEY and CDR2 SVGAGI. Trimming cost V 8 bases and J 7 bases, with 12 bases left between them. This CDR3 is CASGLERQPQHF. DNA of the CDR3: TGTGCCAGCGGCTTGGAAAGACAGCCCCAGCATTTT.

This clone was detected a few times. CDR3 sequence: CASSSGGRETQYF. CDR3 bases: TGTGCCAGCAGTTCAGGGGGGCGCGAGACCCAGTACTTC. The genes are TRBV27 and TRBJ2-5; a possible D gene is TRBD1 (7 bases). The CDR3 has 13 amino acids. Germline V gene sequence: CDR1 MNHEY, CDR2 SMNVEV (reference sequence). V gave up 4 bases and J gave up 5 bases, with 11 bases separating them.

Worth noting for this clone: A read error may produce the germline difference seen at one junction end. V and J are TRBV9 and TRBJ2-7; TRBD1 matches 8 bases. The CDR3 runs 16 residues. The germline V gene has CDR1 SGDLS and CDR2 YYNGEE. In nucleotides, the CDR3 is TGTGCCAGCAGCGTTGACGTCCCGACAGGGGCCTACGGGCAGTACTTC. This sequence encodes CASSVDVPTGAYGQYF.

Concerning this clone itself: This sample includes further DNA sequences coding for the same CDR3. The genes are TRBV5-1 and TRBJ2-7; 7 bases match TRBD1. The CDR3 has 14 residues. CDR1 is SGHRS and CDR2 is YFSETQ in the germline V gene. After removal of 0 bases from V and 4 bases from J, the junction contained 4 bases not matched to a gene. The CDR3 coding sequence is TGCGCCAGCAGCTTGGAAGGGGGCGGGTACGAGCAGTACTTC. This sequence encodes CASSLEGGGYEQYF.

This clone was observed a few times. This chain links TRBV9 with TRBJ1-4, with D perhaps matching TRBD1 (6 bases). The germline V gene encodes CDR1 SGDLS and CDR2 YYNGEE. V was cut by 3 bases and J by 2 bases, with 11 bases left in between. The CDR3 is 15 residues long. CDR3 sequence: CASSAQGRTNEKLFF. The CDR3 DNA is TGTGCCAGCAGCGCACAGGGACGGACTAATGAAAAACTGTTTTTT.

The gene calls are TRBV6-1 and TRBJ2-2; TRBD2 matches 8 bases. The CDR3 is made up of 14 amino acids. V shed 10 bases and J 0 bases; nucleotides not matched to a gene: 4. Per the germline V gene, CDR1 is MNHNS and CDR2 is SASEGT. This CDR3 is CATGGGANTGELFF. CDR3 coding DNA: TGTGCCACGGGAGGGGGGGCGAACACCGGGGAGCTGTTTTTT.

The chain combines TRBV7-2 with TRBJ1-6; TRBD1 matches 8 bases. V was pared by 4 bases and J by 7 bases, with 15 bases of the junction left unmatched. The CDR3 consists of 18 residues. Germline assignment: CDR1 SGHTA and CDR2 FQGNSA. The CDR3 bases are TGTGCCAGCAGCTCGGGGCCAGGGGGCAAGTCATGGAATTCACCCCTCCACTTT. Translating it yields CASSSGPGGKSWNSPLHF.

This clone was seen only a few times. The rearrangement links TRBV11-1 to TRBJ2-2, with 8 nucleotides matching TRBD1. The CDR3 runs 14 residues. Germline V CDR1 and CDR2: SGHAT, FQDESV (reference sequence). Trimming removed 6 bases from V and 4 bases from J; junction bases left unmatched: 4. In DNA, the CDR3 is TGTGCCAGCAGTCCCGACAGGGGCACCGGGGAGCTGTTTTTT. Its translation is CASSPDRGTGELFF.

The V gene is TRBV18, the J gene TRBJ2-3, with 8 bases identical to TRBD1. The length of the CDR3 is 15 residues. Germline lookup yields CDR1 KGHSH and CDR2 LQKENI. After removal of 2 bases from V and 6 bases from J, the junction contained 7 bases not matched to a gene. In DNA, the CDR3 is TGTGCCAGCTCACCAAGGCAGGGGGCGGCGGATACGCAGTATTTT. This encodes CASSPRQGAADTQYF. The variable domain in full, with the rest retrieved from reference TRBV18 and TRBJ2-3, is NAGVMQNPRHLVRRRGQEARLRCSPMKGHSHVYWYRQLPEEGLKFMVYLQKENIIDESGMPKERFSAEFPKEGPSILRIQQVVRGDSAAYFCASSPRQGAADTQYFGPGTRLTVL.

This clone came up once. The chain combines TRBV7-2 with TRBJ2-3, with TRBD2 matching over 13 bases. Germline-derived CDR1 and CDR2 are SGHTA and FQGNSA. The CDR3 is made up of 17 amino acids. V shed 3 bases and J 7 bases; nucleotides not matched to a gene: 10. The CDR3 DNA follows: TGTGCCAGCAGCTTCATCGGACTAGCGGGGGCTACCTATACGCAGTATTTT. Its protein product is CASSFIGLAGATYTQYF.

The rearrangement joins TRBV9 to TRBJ1-6; TRBD1 agrees at 7 bases. Trimming cost V 3 bases and J 6 bases; bases outside gene matches: 12. The germline V gene has CDR1 SGDLS and CDR2 YYNGEE. CDR3 length: 17 residues. The CDR3 bases are TGTGCCAGCAGCGGGCCCGACAGGGAGAATCTTAATTCACCCCTCCACTTT. Its protein is CASSGPDRENLNSPLHF.

Remarks on this clone: The same CDR3 is also encoded by other DNA sequences in this sample. The V gene is TRBV5-4, the J gene TRBJ2-2; 15 bases map to TRBD2. Unmatched junction bases numbered 6, after V lost 4 bases and J lost 5 bases. CDR3 length: 17 residues. Germline CDR1 and CDR2: SGHNT and YYREEE (reference sequence). CDR3 residues: CASSPGLAGGRTGELFF. The CDR3 DNA sequence: TGTGCCAGCAGCCCTGGACTAGCGGGGGGGCGAACCGGGGAGCTGTTTTTT. Complete variable domain (other parts from reference TRBV5-4 and TRBJ2-2): ETGVTQSPTHLIKTRGQQVTLRCSSQSGHNTVSWYQQALGQGPQFIFQYYREEENGRGNFPPRFSGLQFPNYSSELNVNALELDDSALYLCASSPGLAGGRTGELFFGEGSRLTVL.

The chain is built from TRBV6-5 and TRBJ2-7, with D tentatively TRBD1 or TRBD2 (6 bases each). Germline-derived CDR1 and CDR2 are MNHEY and SVGAGI. CDR3 size: 15 residues. The ends were cut back, 6 bases at V and 0 bases at J, with 15 bases in the middle. The CDR3 here is CASSAAKGGSYEQYF. The CDR3, as DNA: TGTGCCAGCAGCGCCGCTAAGGGGGGCTCCTACGAGCAGTACTTC.

CDR3 sequence (DNA): TGTGCCAGCAGCTTAGCGGTACAGGGGGTCAACGAGCAGTACTTC. This encodes CASSLAVQGVNEQYF. V gene TRBV7-2 combines with J gene TRBJ2-7, with 8 positions matching TRBD1. With V trimmed by 0 bases and J by 5 bases, 6 bases remained unmatched. The CDR3 extends over 15 amino acids. Germline CDR1 is SGHTA and CDR2 is FQGNSA.

The genes are TRBV7-9 and TRBJ1-1; the match to TRBD1 covers 12 bases. V lost 1 base, J lost 1 base, and 4 bases stayed unmatched. Germline CDR1 is SEHNR and CDR2 is FQNEAQ (reference sequence). CDR3 length: 17 amino acids. In nucleotides, the CDR3 is TGTGCCAGCAGCTTAGTAGGGGACAGGGGGCCGAACACTGAAGCTTTCTTT. Translated: CASSLVGDRGPNTEAFF.

The V and J genes are TRBV4-3 and TRBJ2-7, with D hard to call. Germline CDR1 and CDR2: LGHNA and YSLEER. The CDR3 runs 15 residues. V was pared by 4 bases and J by 4 bases, with 17 bases between. The CDR3, as DNA: TGCGCCAGCAGCCCAAACTCAAATGGCGGTTACGAGCAGTACTTC. Translation: CASSPNSNGGYEQYF.